A selection of T cell receptor beta chains follows, all from one sample in a study of shared clonotypes between healthy human individuals. Produced via immunoSEQ multiplex PCR; TCRdb's table is partial and in-frame only. The sample has approximately 1.4 million clones; 95% to 99% are singletons. The sequencing sample was made of naive CD4+ T cells sorted from blood. All receptors derive from a man aged 30 to 45 in good health. Both conserved end residues are part of each CDR3. D genes are given only for firm matches. Only part of the rows carry a size: once, few, many, or a class if the clone is expanded.

.	TRBV27	TRBJ2-7	TRBD1	TGTGCCAGCAGTTTCCCGGGACAGGGTCAAGTCGGACGGCAGTACTTC	CASSFPGQGQVGRQYF
once	TRBV7-9	TRBJ2-1	TRBD1	TGTGCCAGCAGTCCACAGGGGAACAATGAGCAGTTCTTC	CASSPQGNNEQFF
.	TRBV9	TRBJ2-3	TRBD2	TGTGCCAGCAGCCTAGCGGGGACTGGATTTACAGATACGCAGTATTTT	CASSLAGTGFTDTQYF
.	TRBV10-3	TRBJ2-1	TRBD2	TGTGCCATCAGTGATGTAGGACTAGCGGGGGATGAGCAGTTCTTC	CAISDVGLAGDEQFF
once	TRBV30	TRBJ2-1	TRBD1	TGTGCCTGGAGCGAAGGGCGGGACAGGGCGGATGAGCAGTTCTTC	CAWSEGRDRADEQFF
once	TRBV5-1	TRBJ1-1	.	TGCGCCAGCAACTCGGACAGCTACACTGAAGCTTTCTTT	CASNSDSYTEAFF
.	TRBV7-2	TRBJ2-2	TRBD2	TGTGCCAGCAGCCCTCCGGGGGCGGGAGGGCGGGGCGGGGAGCTGTTTTTT	CASSPPGAGGRGGELFF
.	TRBV5-6	TRBJ2-7	.	TGTGCCAGCAGCTTGGTCGGACGGTCGGAGCAGTACTTC	CASSLVGRSEQYF
.	TRBV6-4	TRBJ1-2	.	TGTGCCAGCAGCCCTACTCCGGGCGTTCTTAATGGCTACACCTTC	CASSPTPGVLNGYTF
.	TRBV19	TRBJ1-1	TRBD1	TGTGCCAGTATAAGGACAGGTGCAACTGAAGCTTTCTTT	CASIRTGATEAFF
.	TRBV5-1	TRBJ2-3	TRBD2	TGCGCCAGCAGCTCCTTGACTAGCGGGAGCACAGATACGCAGTATTTT	CASSSLTSGSTDTQYF